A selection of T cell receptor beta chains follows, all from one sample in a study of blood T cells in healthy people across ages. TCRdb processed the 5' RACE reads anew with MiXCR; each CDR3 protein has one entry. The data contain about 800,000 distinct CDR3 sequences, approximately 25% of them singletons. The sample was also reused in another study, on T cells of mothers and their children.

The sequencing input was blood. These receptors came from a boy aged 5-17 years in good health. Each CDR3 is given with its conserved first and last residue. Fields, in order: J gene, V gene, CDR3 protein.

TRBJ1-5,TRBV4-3,CASSQEPGPTYQPQHF
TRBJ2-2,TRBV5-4,CASSLMPRGPGELFF
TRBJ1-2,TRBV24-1,CATSDGGNYGYTF
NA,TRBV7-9,CAIAPLLAGGYEQYF
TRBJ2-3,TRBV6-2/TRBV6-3,CASSRWGGRTGTDTQYF
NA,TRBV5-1,CASSLDWTSLREQFF
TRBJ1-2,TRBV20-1,CSASKPGADGYTF
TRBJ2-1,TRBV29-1,CSVEVRHSSYNEQFF
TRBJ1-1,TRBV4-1,CASSQGRGQNTEAFF
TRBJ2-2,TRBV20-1,CSAREQAANTGELFF
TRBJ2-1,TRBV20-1,CSANSGGARNEQFF
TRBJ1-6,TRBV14,CASSRSPTGLHSPLHF
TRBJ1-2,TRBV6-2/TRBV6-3,CASSLALLRGNYGYTF
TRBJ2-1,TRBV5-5,CASSLVLDGEQFF
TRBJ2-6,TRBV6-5,CASSYSRAGANVLTF
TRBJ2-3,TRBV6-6,CASSYGSGARDTQYF
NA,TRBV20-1,CSARAIGLAGDGYEQFF
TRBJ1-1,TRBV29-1,CSVGPLMNTEAFF
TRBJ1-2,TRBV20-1,CSATQGSYGYTF
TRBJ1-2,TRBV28,CASSFTQGGYTF
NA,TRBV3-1,CASSQDVSRDEQFF
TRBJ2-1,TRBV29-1,CSVEPDGLAGPSSYNEQFF
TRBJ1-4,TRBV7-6,CASSLGQGGNEKLFF
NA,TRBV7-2,CASSADRTSLNYEQYF
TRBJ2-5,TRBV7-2,CASSLPTVQTQYF
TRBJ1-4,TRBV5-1,CASSRGQGQPEKLFF
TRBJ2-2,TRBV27,CASSLPSGRDTGELFF
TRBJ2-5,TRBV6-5,CASSYSTSGGQETQYF
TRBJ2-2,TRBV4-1,CASSHPGGRTTGELFF
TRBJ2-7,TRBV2,CASQPRETLLYEQYF
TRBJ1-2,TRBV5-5,CASSLERGLFYGYTF
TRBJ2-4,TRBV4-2,CASSQDSEEKNIQYF
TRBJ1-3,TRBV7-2,CASSYDRAKGNTIYF
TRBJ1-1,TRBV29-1,CSVQQGEGTEAFF
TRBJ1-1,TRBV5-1,CASSLGTNTEAFF
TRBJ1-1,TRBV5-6,CASSFGTGTMNTEAFF
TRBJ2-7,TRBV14,CASSQSWDEQYF
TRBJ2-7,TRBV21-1,CASSKGPRASSYEQYF
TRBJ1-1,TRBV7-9,CASSSTGVREDTEAFF
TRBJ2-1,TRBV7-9,CASSPRDRMYNEQFF
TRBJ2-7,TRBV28,CASSLPDPTSSYEQHF
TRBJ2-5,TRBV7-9,CASSPNQGSSRETQYF
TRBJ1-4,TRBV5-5,CASSYRTGAASTNEKLFF
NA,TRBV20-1,CSARDRRGIAYEQYF
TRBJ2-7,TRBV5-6,CAGSSASGEFTYEQYF
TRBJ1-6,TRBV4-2,CASSQDEDSPLHF
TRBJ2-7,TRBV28,CASSLFGQGGYEQYF
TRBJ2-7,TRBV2,CASSELAMPANEQYF
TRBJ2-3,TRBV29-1,CSVEDMGTEYNTQYF
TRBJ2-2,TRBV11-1,CASSLGRDRRLVGTGELFF
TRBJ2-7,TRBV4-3,CASSQGGTSGTSYEQYF
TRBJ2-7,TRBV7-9,CASSSPGSYEQYF
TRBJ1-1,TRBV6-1,CASKVVMNTEAFF
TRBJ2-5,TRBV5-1,CASSFGPSGSVSTQYF
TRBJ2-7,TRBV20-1,CSAEDPPQQYF
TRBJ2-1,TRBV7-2,CASSLGLAGGSSYNEQFF
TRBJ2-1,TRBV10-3,CAIGAAGQSYEQFF
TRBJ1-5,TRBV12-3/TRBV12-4,CASSLDRVGWPQHF
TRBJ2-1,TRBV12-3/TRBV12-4,CASSPPGASYNEQFF
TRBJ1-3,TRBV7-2,CASSSNPGGRNTIYF